These T cell receptor beta chains were read from a single sample in a study of control samples from healthy donors and cancer patients. Measured with immunoSEQ multiplex PCR; TCRdb has only the in-frame clones, and not every one. This sample yields around 170,000 clones, of which about 91% are seen a single time; roughly 5% belongs to the top ten. The sample comprised blood. These receptors all come from a woman in her thirties in good health. CDR3s include the opening cysteine and the closing phenylalanine or tryptophan. D genes are given only for firm matches. Clone size, where shown, is once, few, many, or a class for clones that have expanded.

size	V	D	J	CDR3	DNA
-	TRBV5-4	TRBD2	TRBJ2-5	CASSPELGTSLAGQETQYF	TGTGCCAGCAGCCCGGAGTTAGGCACGTCACTAGCGGGGCAAGAGACCCAGTACTTC
-	TRBV28	-	TRBJ1-1	CASSLDGGNTEAFF	TGTGCCAGCAGTTTGGATGGGGGCAACACTGAAGCTTTCTTT
-	TRBV6-5	TRBD1	TRBJ1-5	CASRGQGVLQPQHF	TGTGCCAGCAGAGGACAGGGGGTTTTACAGCCCCAGCATTTT
-	TRBV4-2	TRBD2	TRBJ2-7	CASSQEGGTSGDGSSYEQYF	TGTGCCAGCAGCCAAGAGGGAGGGACTAGCGGAGATGGGAGCTCCTACGAGCAGTACTTC
-	TRBV30	-	TRBJ2-6	CAWSRREYGANVLTF	TGTGCCTGGAGTAGGAGGGAGTATGGGGCCAACGTCCTGACTTTC
-	TRBV5-1	-	TRBJ1-1	CASSLGRQRGEAFF	TGCGCCAGCAGCTTAGGACGACAGCGGGGTGAAGCTTTCTTT
-	TRBV30	-	TRBJ1-1	CAWRVSSGLGAFF	TGTGCCTGGAGAGTCTCTTCGGGGCTTGGGGCTTTCTTT
-	TRBV10-2	-	TRBJ1-1	CASSGSSGTEAFF	TGCGCCAGCAGTGGGTCCAGCGGGACTGAAGCTTTCTTT
-	TRBV5-4	TRBD1	TRBJ1-3	CASSLEPDRGFGNTIYF	TGTGCCAGCAGCTTGGAGCCGGACAGGGGATTTGGAAACACCATATATTTT
few	TRBV7-9	-	TRBJ1-1	CASSLEGGNTEAFF	TGTGCCAGCAGCTTGGAAGGGGGGAACACTGAAGCTTTCTTT
-	TRBV24-1	-	TRBJ2-3	CATSDFEGSSTDTQYF	TGTGCCACCAGTGATTTCGAGGGATCTAGCACAGATACGCAGTATTTT
-	TRBV10-3	TRBD1	TRBJ1-2	CAISGGQGARGYTF	TGTGCCATCAGTGGGGGACAGGGGGCGCGAGGCTACACCTTC
-	TRBV30	-	TRBJ1-2	CAWLQPGSNYGYTF	TGTGCCTGGCTCCAACCCGGGTCTAACTATGGCTACACCTTC
-	TRBV29-1	-	TRBJ2-1	CSVVMGSVSYNEQFF	TGCAGCGTTGTAATGGGGTCGGTTTCCTACAATGAGCAGTTCTTC
-	TRBV7-6	TRBD1	TRBJ1-4	CASTTGVETNEKLFF	TGTGCCAGCACTACAGGGGTCGAGACTAATGAAAAACTGTTTTTT
-	TRBV3-1/TRBV3-2	-	TRBJ1-2	CASSLSADYGYTF	TGTGCCAGCAGCCTCTCGGCAGACTATGGCTACACCTTC
-	TRBV9	-	TRBJ2-1	CASSEVGGIYNEQFF	TGTGCCAGCAGCGAAGTAGGCGGGATCTACAATGAGCAGTTCTTC
few	TRBV19	-	TRBJ2-2	CASSRGWRGPNTGELFF	TGTGCCAGTAGCCGTGGGTGGCGGGGGCCCAACACCGGGGAGCTGTTTTTT
-	TRBV12-3/TRBV12-4	-	TRBJ2-7	CASSLGGEQYF	TGTGCCAGCAGTTTAGGGGGCGAGCAGTACTTC
few	TRBV19	-	TRBJ1-5	CASSIIPNQPQHF	TGTGCCAGTAGTATAATCCCGAATCAGCCCCAGCATTTT
-	TRBV11-3	-	TRBJ2-5	CASSRGVQETQYF	TGTGCCAGCAGCCGTGGGGTCCAAGAGACCCAGTACTTC
-	TRBV11-2	TRBD1	TRBJ2-1	CASSGRDRGRKYNEQFF	TGTGCCAGCAGCGGCCGGGACAGGGGACGGAAATACAATGAGCAGTTCTTC
-	TRBV4-1	-	TRBJ1-3	CASSQGRVGNTIYF	TGCGCCAGCAGCCAGGGCAGAGTTGGAAACACCATATATTTT
-	TRBV28	-	TRBJ2-7	CASSPSNSREQYF	TGTGCCAGCAGTCCCTCGAATTCCCGTGAGCAGTACTTC
-	TRBV29-1	-	TRBJ2-6	CSVVGQKSSGANVLTF	TGCAGCGTTGTTGGGCAGAAAAGCTCTGGGGCCAACGTCCTGACTTTC
-	TRBV6-5	-	TRBJ2-3	CASSYSRGSHTDTQYF	TGTGCCAGCAGTTACAGTCGGGGGTCTCACACAGATACGCAGTATTTT